The sequence of this TCR beta chain was determined in a study of cytomegalovirus exposure and HLA in healthy donors. Study-level findings and limits: Most TCR sequences were uncommon, yet certain public TCRs appeared in many donors. A later analysis found common viral pathogens apparently linked to several of the most significant clusters.

The V and J ends lost 0 bases and 4 bases respectively, with 12 bases between them. CDR3 length equals 15 residues. Germline V gives CDR1 SQVTM, CDR2 ANQGSEA. Notes on this clone: Its antigen remains unidentified.

Both 60 Vbeta primers and 13 Jbeta primers went into the PCR. Assay used: immunoSEQ multiplex PCR; TCRdb lists only in-frame clones, some missing. There are under 150,000 clones in the sample; 60% to 85% occur only once, and roughly 1.5% lies in the top ten. Sequencing was carried out using PBMCs. The chain uses TRBV29-1 and TRBJ2-2; D might be TRBD2 (5 bases). The sequence derives from a woman between 18 and 30 years old in good health and CMV-seronegative. CDR3 residues: CSVEDYSSGTGELFF. The CDR3 coding sequence is TGCAGCGTTGAAGATTATTCAAGCGGCACCGGGGAGCTGTTTTTT.